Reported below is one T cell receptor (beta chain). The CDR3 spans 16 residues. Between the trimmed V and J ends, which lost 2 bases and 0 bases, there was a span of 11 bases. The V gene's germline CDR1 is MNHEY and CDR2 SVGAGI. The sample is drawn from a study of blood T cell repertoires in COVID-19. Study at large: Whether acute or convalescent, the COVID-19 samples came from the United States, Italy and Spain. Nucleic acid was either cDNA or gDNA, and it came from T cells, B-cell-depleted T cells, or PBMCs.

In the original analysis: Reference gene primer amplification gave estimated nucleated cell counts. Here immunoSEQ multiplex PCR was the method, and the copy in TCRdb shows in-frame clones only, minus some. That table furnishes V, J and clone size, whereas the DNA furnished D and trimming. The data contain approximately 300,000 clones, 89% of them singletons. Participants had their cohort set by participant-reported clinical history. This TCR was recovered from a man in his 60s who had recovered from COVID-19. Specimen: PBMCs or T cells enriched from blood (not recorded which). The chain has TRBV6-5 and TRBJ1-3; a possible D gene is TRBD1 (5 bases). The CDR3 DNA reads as TGTGCCAGCAGTTACCTTGGGGCCCGCTCTGGAAACACCATATATTTT. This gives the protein CASSYLGARSGNTIYF.